These 21 T cell receptor beta chains came from one sample sequenced in a study of blood T cells in healthy people across ages. A second PCR of about 7 to 12 cycles used a sample-barcoded 5' primer and a J-beta primer mix. Each CDR3 protein is one row after TCRdb ran MiXCR on the 5' RACE reads. The sample lists around 1.5 million distinct CDR3 sequences, around 39% occurring once. Sample: blood. The receptors come from a woman between 18 and 29 years old in good health.

The table lists this clonotype with many counts. The chain has TRBV7-9 and TRBJ1-2, with 7 nucleotides matching TRBD1. V lost 1 base, J lost 6 bases, and 2 bases stayed unmatched. The CDR3 loop spans 13 amino acids. Germline loops: CDR1 SEHNR, CDR2 FQNEAQ (reference sequence). CDR3 sequence (DNA): TGTGCCAGCAGCTTAGTAGGGGGCAATGGCTACACCTTC. Its protein product is CASSLVGGNGYTF.

J is TRBJ2-1 and V is TRBV4-2; tentative D call: TRBD1 (6 bases). The CDR3 is 22 residues long. Germline V CDR1 and CDR2: LGHNA, YNFKEQ. Trimming took 3 bases from V and 4 from J, leaving 34 bases between them. The CDR3 protein is CASSHHLWPGTREAPKYNEQFF. The CDR3 nucleotides read TGTGCCAGCAGCCATCACCTCTGGCCCGGGACACGCGAAGCGCCGAAATACAATGAGCAGTTCTTC.

This clonotype has only a few counts. The rearrangement links TRBV7-6 to TRBJ2-3; 7 positions match TRBD1. The germline V gene encodes CDR1 SGHVS and CDR2 FNYEAQ. J was trimmed by 2 bases and V by 1 base; bases with no gene match: 3. The CDR3 spans 15 residues. In DNA, the CDR3 is TGTGCCAGCAGCTTAGACAGGGGTTTCACAGATACGCAGTATTTT. This codes for CASSLDRGFTDTQYF.

CDR3 in DNA: TGTGCCAGCATGGCATATGGGGGAAAGCCCCAGCATTTT. Encoded protein: CASMAYGGKPQHF. The chain carries TRBV2 and TRBJ1-5; the D gene is possibly TRBD1 (5 bases). The germline gives CDR1 SNHLY, CDR2 FYNNEI. Trimming took off 7 bases at V and 8 bases at J, with 15 bases between the two ends. The CDR3 totals 13 residues.

This clonotype showed up many times. This chain uses TRBV14 with TRBJ2-7, with 10 bases that match TRBD1. The CDR3 loop spans 18 amino acids. From germline, CDR1 is SGHDN and CDR2 FVKESK. The J segment lost 4 bases and the V segment lost 2 bases, leaving 14 bases of the junction unmatched. The CDR3, as DNA: TGTGCCAGCAGCCAACCCCAGGGCCGGACAGGGGGTTTATACGAGCAGTACTTC. Translated, it gives CASSQPQGRTGGLYEQYF.

The rearrangement links TRBV13 to TRBJ2-1; 8 nucleotides agree with TRBD1. Trimming removed 4 bases from V and 8 bases from J; junction bases left unmatched: 10. CDR1 PRHDT and CDR2 FYEKMQ come from the germline V gene (reference sequence). This CDR3 is built from 15 residues. The CDR3 sequence is CASSSRRGQEDEQFF. The CDR3, as DNA: TGTGCCAGCAGCTCCCGCAGGGGGCAAGAAGATGAGCAGTTCTTC. The full variable domain, with the rest looked up from reference TRBV13 and TRBJ2-1, is AAGVIQSPRHLIKEKRETATLKCYPIPRHDTVYWYQQGPGQDPQFLISFYEKMQSDKGSIPDRFSAQQFSDYHSELNMSSLELGDSALYFCASSSRRGQEDEQFFGPGTRLTVL.

In regard to this clonotype: A much larger clone differs from this one at a single base, so this may be a read error. CDR3 coding DNA: TGCAGTGCTACAAGAGCGGGGGGGGACACAGATTCGCAGTATTTT. This encodes CSATRAGGDTDSQYF. The V and J genes are TRBV20-1 and TRBJ2-3, with TRBD2 matching 10 bases. The CDR3 runs 15 residues. In germline, CDR1 is DFQATT, CDR2 SNEGSKA (reference sequence).

This clonotype has more than one count but fewer than ten. The chain has TRBV20-1 and TRBJ2-3; TRBD2 might be the D (6 bases). The V gene lost 6 bases and the J gene lost 1 base, with 17 bases spanning the gap. Germline V gives CDR1 DFQATT, CDR2 SNEGSKA (reference sequence). The CDR3 sequence is 15 residues long. The CDR3 spells CSAPGRHNGTDTQYF. CDR3 DNA: TGCAGTGCCCCCGGGAGACACAACGGCACAGATACGCAGTATTTT.

The rearrangement joins TRBV19 to TRBJ2-3; TRBD2 matches at 13 bases. V trimming: 5 bases; J trimming: 2 bases; junction bases outside the gene matches: 7. The germline CDR1 and CDR2 sequences are LNHDA and SQIVND (reference sequence). The CDR3 is 17 amino acids. The CDR3 sequence is CASSRPGLAGNTDTQYF. CDR3 nucleotides: TGTGCCAGTAGTCGACCGGGACTAGCGGGAAACACAGATACGCAGTATTTT.

This clonotype was found once. The V call is TRBV6-7, the J call TRBJ1-1; 8 nucleotides line up with TRBD1. TRBV6-7 is designated an ORF whose function remains uncertain. The junction had 7 bases not matched to a gene; V was cut back by 6 bases and J by 4 bases. CDR3 length: 14 amino acids. The DNA of the CDR3 is TGTGCCAGCAGAAGACAGGGGAAGAGCACTGAAGCTTTCTTT. It yields the protein CASRRQGKSTEAFF.

The chain links TRBV7-8 to TRBJ1-1; TRBD1 is a possible D gene (5 bases). CDR1 SGHVS and CDR2 FQNEAQ come from the germline V gene. V lost 4 bases to trimming and J lost 8 bases, with 11 bases between them. The CDR3 has 12 residues. The CDR3 here is CASSSVGVEAFF. In DNA form, the CDR3 reads TGTGCCAGCAGCTCGGTGGGGGTCGAAGCTTTCTTT. Full variable domain (missing parts from reference TRBV7-8 and TRBJ1-1): GAGVSQSPRYKVAKRGQDVALRCDPISGHVSLFWYQQALGQGPEFLTYFQNEAQLDKSGLPSDRFFAERPEGSVSTLKIQRTQQEDSAVYLCASSSVGVEAFFGQGTRLTVV.

The rearrangement links TRBV2 to TRBJ1-5, with a weak D call TRBD1 (6 bases). Looked up from germline, CDR1 is SNHLY and CDR2 is FYNNEI. The CDR3 has 16 residues. Trimming took off 1 base at V and 6 bases at J, with 16 bases between the two ends. CDR3 sequence: CASSEVGGLGSQPQHF. The CDR3 DNA follows: TGTGCCAGCAGTGAAGTCGGGGGGCTTGGGAGTCAGCCCCAGCATTTT.

This chain connects TRBV4-1 to TRBJ2-7, with 10 bases that match TRBD2. V dropped 5 bases and J dropped 5; count of bases not matched to a gene: 9. CDR1 and CDR2 (germline): MGHRA, YSYEKL. CDR3 length: 15 residues. The CDR3 DNA sequence: TGCGCCAGCAGCTCGTCTAGCGGGAGTATGAACGAGCAGTACTTC. Translated: CASSSSSGSMNEQYF.

The chain links TRBV6-2 or TRBV6-3 to TRBJ2-7, with TRBD1 identical over 9 bases. The CDR3 runs to 15 residues. Trimming took 7 bases from V and 3 from J; bases not matched to a gene: 10. CDR1 is MNHEY, CDR2 SVGEGT, per germline. Here the CDR3 DNA reads TGTGCCAGCACCAACCCCGCGACAGGGGGCTACGAGCAGTACTTC. This sequence encodes CASTNPATGGYEQYF.

This clonotype was counted between two and nine times. The chain has TRBV14 and TRBJ2-1; D may correspond to TRBD1 or TRBD2 (5 bases each). The germline gives CDR1 SGHDN, CDR2 FVKESK. V lost 0 bases, J lost 8 bases, and 20 bases lay in between. The CDR3 runs 17 residues. CDR3 coding DNA: TGTGCCAGCAGCCAAGATGATCCCGGACGGGGACGCGATGAGCAGTTCTTC. As protein: CASSQDDPGRGRDEQFF.

There are a few counts of this clonotype. The genes are TRBV28 and TRBJ1-2; unclear D gene. CDR1 is MDHEN and CDR2 is SYDVKM in the germline V gene. The V gene lost 10 bases and the J gene lost 6 bases, with 12 bases spanning the gap. The CDR3 length is 11 residues. Here the CDR3 reads CATTQQNGYTF. The CDR3 coding sequence is TGTGCCACCACACAACAGAATGGCTACACCTTC.

The CDR3 sequence: CASSLGGLAGAETQYF. DNA for the CDR3: TGTGCCAGCAGCTTAGGGGGACTAGCGGGAGCAGAGACCCAGTACTTC. J is TRBJ2-5 and V is TRBV7-6, with 14 bases aligning to TRBD2. J was trimmed by 4 bases and V by 1 base; bases with no gene match: 2. The CDR3 extends over 16 amino acids. CDR1 is SGHVS, CDR2 FNYEAQ, per germline.

This clonotype has only a few counts. The chain carries TRBV15 and TRBJ2-4; a possible D gene is TRBD1 (6 bases). The J call may be in error: the DNA end matches TRBJ2-7 better. This CDR3 region has 13 residues. Germline V gives CDR1 LNHNV, CDR2 YYDKDF (reference sequence). The CDR3, as DNA: TGTGCCACCAGCACTCTAGGGGGCTACGAGCAGTACTTC. This codes for CATSTLGGYEQYF.

V gene TRBV6-1 combines with J gene TRBJ2-1, with D possibly TRBD2 on 5 matching bases. CDR3 length: 14 amino acids. Germline V CDR1 and CDR2: MNHNS, SASEGT. V gave up 5 bases and J gave up 12 bases, with 20 bases separating them. This CDR3 is CASSRTRDGLGQFF. The CDR3 nucleotides read TGTGCCAGCAGTCGTACTAGAGACGGTCTTGGGCAGTTCTTC.

The chain couples TRBV6-1 to TRBJ1-5, with no clear D. CDR3 size: 14 residues. V was pared by 0 bases and J by 0 bases, with 3 bases between. The V gene's germline CDR1 is MNHNS and CDR2 SASEGT. CDR3 amino acids: CASSEAYSNQPQHF. The CDR3 nucleotides read TGTGCCAGCAGTGAAGCTTATAGCAATCAGCCCCAGCATTTT.

The V call is TRBV5-5, the J call TRBJ2-3; tentative D call: TRBD1 (6 bases). V was cut by 0 bases and J by 0 bases, with 17 bases left in between. CDR1 and CDR2 (germline): SGHKS, YYEKEE (reference sequence). This CDR3 has 18 amino acids. CDR3 sequence: CASSLAPPGTMSTDTQYF. The CDR3 DNA sequence: TGTGCCAGCAGCTTGGCGCCTCCCGGGACAATGAGCACAGATACGCAGTATTTT. Based on the CDR3 plus reference TRBV5-5 and TRBJ2-3, the full variable domain is DAGVTQSPTHLIKTRGQQVTLRCSPISGHKSVSWYQQVLGQGPQFIFQYYEKEERGRGNFPDRFSARQFPNYSSELNVNALLLGDSALYLCASSLAPPGTMSTDTQYFGPGTRLTVL.